Following are 28 T cell receptor beta chains from one sample sequenced in a study of cytomegalovirus exposure and HLA in healthy donors. It was with 60 Vbeta and 13 Jbeta primers that the PCR ran. Some clones are missing from TCRdb's copy, which holds only in-frame ones; the method was immunoSEQ multiplex PCR. The data show fewer than 250,000 clones, with almost 80% seen just once and approximately 1.5% held by the top ten. Source material: PBMCs. The receptor set was obtained from a woman aged 18 to 35 in good health and CMV-seronegative.

The rearrangement uses TRBV25-1 and TRBJ2-7; TRBD1 aligns across 7 bases. The CDR3 has 11 amino acids. Germline-derived CDR1 and CDR2 are MGHDK and SYGVNS. V gave up 8 bases and J gave up 5 bases; unmatched junction bases: 3. The CDR3 here is CASSTGDEQYF. The CDR3 bases are TGTGCCAGCTCTACAGGGGACGAGCAGTACTTC.

CDR3 sequence: CASRTTGGAYEQYF. The CDR3, as DNA: TGCGCCAGCAGGACGACAGGGGGCGCTTACGAGCAGTACTTC. The chain joins TRBV5-1 to TRBJ2-7; 10 nucleotides line up with TRBD1. The ends lost 5 bases at V and 4 bases at J; junction bases unmatched: 6. Germline values: CDR1 SGHRS, CDR2 YFSETQ. This CDR3 spans 14 amino acids.

V and J are TRBV19 and TRBJ2-2; no reliable D call. With 5 bases removed from V and 4 bases from J, the gap between germline ends came to 14 bases. Germline loops: CDR1 LNHDA, CDR2 SQIVND (reference sequence). The CDR3 loop spans 15 amino acids. In DNA, the CDR3 is TGTGCCAGTAGTTATTACACCCCGGGCACCGGGGAGCTGTTTTTT. It encodes CASSYYTPGTGELFF.

This clone was picked up one time. The V call is TRBV11-2, the J call TRBJ1-1, with TRBD1 as a possible D gene (5 bases). Trimming shortened V by 6 bases and J by 1 base, and 9 bases separated the two germline ends. This CDR3 has 13 amino acids. CDR1 and CDR2 (germline): SGHAT, FQNNGV. The CDR3 bases are TGTGCCAGCAGATTGGGGGGGAACACTGAAGCTTTCTTT. Amino acid sequence: CASRLGGNTEAFF.

The chain employs TRBV29-1 and TRBJ2-3; 10 bases line up with TRBD2. Germline loops: CDR1 SQVTM, CDR2 ANQGSEA. V lost 2 bases to trimming and J lost 3 bases; unmatched junction nucleotides: 8. The CDR3 is made up of 16 amino acids. The chain's CDR3 is CSVEWSGRARTDTQYF. The CDR3 bases are TGCAGCGTTGAATGGAGCGGGAGGGCCCGGACAGATACGCAGTATTTT.

The CDR3 nucleotides read TGTGCCAGCAGCCAAGATTATAGCAGAGCTTACGAGCAGTACTTC. This translates into CASSQDYSRAYEQYF. This chain uses TRBV14 with TRBJ2-7, with unresolved D. Trimming removed 0 bases from V and 4 bases from J, with 13 bases in between. The CDR3 has 15 amino acids. Germline CDR1 reads SGHDN; CDR2 reads FVKESK.

This chain joins TRBV27 and TRBJ1-6; TRBD1 matches at 8 bases. This CDR3 is built from 15 residues. Germline V CDR1 and CDR2: MNHEY, SMNVEV (reference sequence). V dropped 2 bases and J dropped 13; count of bases not matched to a gene: 10. The CDR3 nucleotides are TGTGCCAGCAGTTTAGATCCGGGACAGGTTGGCCCCCTCCACTTT. Translating gives CASSLDPGQVGPLHF.

The chain uses TRBV25-1 and TRBJ1-6, with TRBD1 matching over 7 bases. The CDR3 totals 15 residues. Germline V CDR1 and CDR2: MGHDK, SYGVNS. V lost 0 bases, J lost 10 bases, and 6 bases stayed unmatched. CDR3 in DNA: TGTGCCAGCAGTGAATATAAAGGGGGCCGATCACCCCTCCACTTT. It is translated as CASSEYKGGRSPLHF.

The chain links TRBV14 to TRBJ2-5; 8 nucleotides match TRBD1. V lost 0 bases, J lost 1 base, and 4 bases stayed unmatched. Germline loops: CDR1 SGHDN, CDR2 FVKESK. CDR3 size: 16 residues. As DNA, the CDR3 is TGTGCCAGCAGCCAAGAGACAGGGGCAGTCCAAGAGACCCAGTACTTC. This encodes CASSQETGAVQETQYF.

The chain has TRBV9 and TRBJ1-1; 7 bases map to TRBD1. There are 15 residues in the CDR3. V shed 2 bases, J shed 1 base, and the junction held 5 bases outside the gene matches. The germline CDR1 and CDR2 sequences are SGDLS and YYNGEE. Here the CDR3 reads CASSVGGQTNTEAFF. In DNA form, the CDR3 reads TGTGCCAGCAGCGTGGGGGGACAGACGAACACTGAAGCTTTCTTT.

The chain combines TRBV7-2 with TRBJ2-1, with D possibly TRBD1 on 6 matching bases. V was trimmed by 0 bases and J by 2 bases, leaving 8 bases between them. There are 15 residues in the CDR3. Germline V gene data show CDR1 as SGHTA and CDR2 as FQGNSA. CDR3 coding DNA: TGTGCCAGCAGCTTAGCGGGGGCCACCTACAATGAGCAGTTCTTC. This codes for CASSLAGATYNEQFF.

This clone came up once. J is TRBJ2-7 and V is TRBV6-5; 9 bases align to TRBD2. In germline, CDR1 is MNHEY, CDR2 SVGAGI. This CDR3 contains 14 residues. With 0 bases clipped from V and 9 bases from J, the junction kept 6 bases outside the gene matches. Here the CDR3 reads CASSYSVAGVGQYF. The CDR3 DNA is TGTGCCAGCAGTTACTCGGTAGCGGGGGTTGGGCAGTACTTC.

The CDR3 DNA reads as TGTGCCAGCAGTGAAACCTGGACAATAGATCAGCCCCAGCATTTT. It is translated as CASSETWTIDQPQHF. This sequence joins TRBV6-1 and TRBJ1-5, with a possible D match to TRBD1 (5 bases). V was cut by 2 bases and J by 5 bases, with 13 bases left in between. The CDR3 is made up of 15 amino acids. Germline lookup yields CDR1 MNHNS and CDR2 SASEGT.

The rearrangement links TRBV11-2 to TRBJ2-3; D possibly corresponds to TRBD2 (7 bases). The CDR3 loop spans 15 amino acids. Looked up from germline, CDR1 is SGHAT and CDR2 is FQNNGV. Trimming cost V 5 bases and J 0 bases, with 12 bases left between them. CDR3 amino acids: CASSRGRGSTDTQYF. The DNA of the CDR3 is TGTGCCAGCAGCCGAGGGAGGGGGAGCACAGATACGCAGTATTTT.

The rearrangement links TRBV27 to TRBJ1-6; 8 bases align to TRBD1. Losses at the gene ends were 3 bases for V and 6 bases for J; bases not matched to a gene: 10. The germline CDR1 and CDR2 sequences are MNHEY and SMNVEV (reference sequence). This CDR3 has 17 amino acids. The CDR3 DNA reads as TGTGCCAGCAGTTTTATCATGCGAGGACAGGGTAATTCACCCCTCCACTTT. Protein product: CASSFIMRGQGNSPLHF.

The table lists this clone with a few counts. The CDR3 DNA reads as TGTGCCAGCAGTGACCGGGATTCAGTGAACACTGAAGCTTTCTTT. This translates into CASSDRDSVNTEAFF. This chain links TRBV6-1 with TRBJ1-1; D remains ambiguous. V gave up 3 bases and J gave up 0 bases, with 11 bases separating them. Germline lookup yields CDR1 MNHNS and CDR2 SASEGT. This CDR3 spans 15 amino acids.

The genes are TRBV2 and TRBJ2-1, with a possible D match to TRBD2 (6 bases). The V gene's germline CDR1 is SNHLY and CDR2 FYNNEI. V shed 4 bases and J shed 6 bases, with 16 bases lying between them. The CDR3 is made up of 15 amino acids. The CDR3 DNA sequence: TGTGCCAGCAGTGGGCGGGGTCTCCTTCTCAATGAGCAGTTCTTC. Residues: CASSGRGLLLNEQFF.

This clone was found a few times. The chain recombines TRBV7-3 with TRBJ1-1; TRBD1 agrees at 7 bases. The CDR3 length is 15 residues. Germline-derived CDR1 and CDR2 are SGHTA and FQGTGA. The trim removed 1 base at V and 1 base at J, leaving 3 bases unmatched. Here the CDR3 reads CASSLRQGPNTEAFF. The CDR3 DNA follows: TGTGCCAGCAGCTTAAGACAGGGCCCGAACACTGAAGCTTTCTTT.

The chain joins TRBV28 to TRBJ1-2; D is unresolved. The V end was cut by 1 base, the J end by 6 bases, with 9 bases between. This CDR3 has 13 amino acids. Germline V gene lookup returns CDR1 MDHEN and CDR2 SYDVKM. The CDR3 bases are TGTGCCAGCAGTTTATCGGCGGCGGATGGCTACACCTTC. Residues: CASSLSAADGYTF.

The chain joins TRBV19 to TRBJ1-5, with 11 bases matching TRBD1. Looked up from germline, CDR1 is LNHDA and CDR2 is SQIVND (reference sequence). J gave up 6 bases and V 3 bases, and 7 bases lay outside the gene matches. CDR3 length: 16 residues. This chain's CDR3 is CASSMIGQGAIQPQHF. The CDR3 DNA follows: TGTGCCAGTAGTATGATCGGACAGGGGGCGATTCAGCCCCAGCATTTT.

The chain carries TRBV7-8 and TRBJ2-2; 9 positions match TRBD1. V trimming: 8 bases; J trimming: 2 bases; junction bases outside the gene matches: 9. CDR3 length: 16 amino acids. Germline V CDR1 and CDR2: SGHVS, FQNEAQ. The CDR3 DNA follows: TGTGCCAGCCTCACAGGGGGCTATCTTAACACCGGGGAGCTGTTTTTT. Translation: CASLTGGYLNTGELFF. Full variable domain (rest looked up from reference TRBV7-8 and TRBJ2-2): GAGVSQSPRYKVAKRGQDVALRCDPISGHVSLFWYQQALGQGPEFLTYFQNEAQLDKSGLPSDRFFAERPEGSVSTLKIQRTQQEDSAVYLCASLTGGYLNTGELFFGEGSRLTVL.

A single count supports this clone. V and J are TRBV19 and TRBJ1-5; D uncertain. The CDR3 contains 15 residues. V was shortened by 7 bases and J by 2 bases, with 15 bases between the two germline ends. Per the germline V gene, CDR1 is LNHDA and CDR2 is SQIVND (reference sequence). The CDR3 region is CASTYGVGGNQPQHF. The CDR3 region has the DNA TGTGCCAGTACCTACGGGGTAGGAGGCAATCAGCCCCAGCATTTT.

In this sample, this clone turned up a few times. The chain combines TRBV5-4 with TRBJ1-1; 9 nucleotides align to TRBD1. The ends lost 4 bases at V and 2 bases at J; junction bases unmatched: 6. The CDR3 loop spans 15 amino acids. Germline V gene lookup returns CDR1 SGHNT and CDR2 YYREEE (reference sequence). Here the CDR3 DNA reads TGTGCCAGCAGCCAAGGGACAGGGATTAACACTGAAGCTTTCTTT. It translates to CASSQGTGINTEAFF.

As DNA, the CDR3 is TGTGCCAGCAGCTCCGACGGACTAGCGGGAGTGGCCAAAAACATTCAGTACTTC. It encodes CASSSDGLAGVAKNIQYF. The V and J genes are TRBV5-5 and TRBJ2-4; TRBD2 aligns across 13 bases. The V gene end was trimmed by 3 bases and the J gene end by 1 base; junction bases not matched to a gene: 7. Per the germline V gene, CDR1 is SGHKS and CDR2 is YYEKEE (reference sequence). The CDR3 loop spans 18 amino acids.

In its sample, this clone was seen a few times. The rearrangement links TRBV6-5 to TRBJ1-4; a weak D match, TRBD1 (5 bases). V lost 1 base to trimming and J lost 10 bases, with 16 bases between them. The CDR3 has 15 amino acids. Germline assignment: CDR1 MNHEY and CDR2 SVGAGI. The CDR3 sequence: CASSYLLGEGVKLFF. The CDR3 nucleotides are TGTGCCAGCAGTTACTTGTTAGGGGAGGGAGTAAAACTGTTTTTT.

V is TRBV16 and J is TRBJ2-7; TRBD2 is a possible D gene (6 bases). CDR1 KGHSY and CDR2 FQNENV come from the germline V gene. The CDR3 sequence is 15 residues long. The V and J ends lost 2 bases and 4 bases respectively, with 15 bases between them. In DNA form, the CDR3 reads TGTGCCAGCAGCCAAGTAGGCCTAGCGAGATACGAGCAGTACTTC. Residues: CASSQVGLARYEQYF.

This clone showed up just once. The chain links TRBV11-2 to TRBJ1-2, with D perhaps matching TRBD1 (6 bases). Germline V gives CDR1 SGHAT, CDR2 FQNNGV. Trimming cost V 1 base and J 4 bases, with 7 bases left between them. This CDR3 has 13 residues. The CDR3 is CASSLGGGYGYTF. In DNA, the CDR3 is TGTGCCAGCAGCTTAGGAGGGGGCTATGGCTACACCTTC.

This chain connects TRBV2 to TRBJ2-1; 10 bases match TRBD2. This CDR3 spans 16 amino acids. Germline V gives CDR1 SNHLY, CDR2 FYNNEI. V was pared by 2 bases and J by 9 bases, with 10 bases of the junction left unmatched. This CDR3 is CASSERESGRAVEQFF. In nucleotides, the CDR3 is TGTGCCAGCAGTGAACGTGAAAGCGGGAGGGCCGTTGAGCAGTTCTTC. Full variable domain (remainder filled in from reference TRBV2 and TRBJ2-1): EPEVTQTPSHQVTQMGQEVILRCVPISNHLYFYWYRQILGQKVEFLVSFYNNEISEKSEIFDDQFSVERPDGSNFTLKIRSTKLEDSAMYFCASSERESGRAVEQFFGPGTRLTVL.